The 25 T cell receptor beta chains listed next were all sequenced from one sample in a study of shared clonotypes between healthy human individuals. Repertoires were generated with immunoSEQ multiplex PCR, while TCRdb's copy carries only in-frame clones and drops some. The data show roughly 2.1 million clones, around 93% seen once. Naive CD8 cells were CD45RO-negative, positively selected for CCR7, excluding terminally differentiated effector memory CD45RA+ cells. The sequenced sample consisted of naive CD8+ T cells from PBMCs. These receptors were collected from a man aged 18 to 35 in good health. Some clones in this sample may be carry-over from other donors' samples.

CDR3 sequence: CAISEADTASGLQETQYF. Written as DNA, the CDR3 is TGTGCCATCAGTGAAGCGGATACGGCTAGCGGACTCCAAGAGACCCAGTACTTC. The chain recombines TRBV10-3 with TRBJ2-5, with TRBD2 matching 7 bases. The CDR3 runs to 18 residues. Looked up from germline, CDR1 is ENHRY and CDR2 is SYGVKD. V was pared by 3 bases and J by 1 base, with 14 bases of the junction left unmatched.

The chain recombines TRBV4-3 with TRBJ2-1, with TRBD1 matching over 11 bases. The junction had 13 bases not matched to a gene; V was cut back by 3 bases and J by 9 bases. The CDR3 sequence is 17 residues long. CDR1 LGHNA and CDR2 YSLEER come from the germline V gene. CDR3 bases: TGCGCCAGCAGCCATCGCCCCGGGGGACAGGGGGTTGGTGAGCAGTTCTTC. Protein product: CASSHRPGGQGVGEQFF.

The chain carries TRBV7-9 and TRBJ1-1, with a tentative D call TRBD1 (5 bases). Between the trimmed V and J ends, which lost 5 bases and 3 bases, there was a span of 28 bases. Germline CDR1 reads SEHNR; CDR2 reads FQNEAQ (reference sequence). This CDR3 region has 19 residues. CDR3 loop: CASSPFPRQPLLGDTEAFF. Here the CDR3 DNA reads TGTGCCAGCAGCCCTTTTCCGAGACAGCCCCTCCTTGGGGACACTGAAGCTTTCTTT.

This clone was picked up one time. V is TRBV19 and J is TRBJ2-7, with a possible D match to TRBD2 (5 bases). Per the germline V gene, CDR1 is LNHDA and CDR2 is SQIVND (reference sequence). Trimming took 8 bases from V and 3 from J, leaving 17 bases between them. This CDR3 is 14 amino acids long. Written as DNA, the CDR3 is TGTGCCAGTTCGTTTCAGGTCGGGGACTACGAGCAGTACTTC. Protein sequence: CASSFQVGDYEQYF.

The chain recombines TRBV28 with TRBJ2-7; D remains unclear. V shed 5 bases and J shed 6 bases, with 17 bases lying between them. Germline V gene lookup returns CDR1 MDHEN and CDR2 SYDVKM. The CDR3 has 14 residues. The CDR3 bases are TGTGCCAGCAGTGCCATAATTGGGTTTTCCGAGCAGTACTTC. Protein sequence: CASSAIIGFSEQYF.

The V and J genes are TRBV29-1 and TRBJ2-7; weak D call: TRBD1 (7 bases). Germline V gene data show CDR1 as SQVTM and CDR2 as ANQGSEA. Trimming shortened V by 7 bases and J by 3 bases, and 16 bases separated the two germline ends. The CDR3 consists of 13 residues. Here the CDR3 DNA reads TGCAGCGCCGCAGGGGGGAGAAACTACGAGCAGTACTTC. This encodes CSAAGGRNYEQYF.

The J gene is TRBJ2-1, the V gene TRBV18; 11 bases are a match to TRBD2. The CDR3 consists of 19 residues. The J segment lost 0 bases and the V segment lost 3 bases, leaving 10 bases of the junction unmatched. Germline V lookup: CDR1 KGHSH, CDR2 LQKENI. The CDR3 DNA follows: TGTGCCAGCTCACCGGGACTAGCGGCCGCCACGACCTCCTACAATGAGCAGTTCTTC. Translation: CASSPGLAAATTSYNEQFF.

V is TRBV5-1 and J is TRBJ2-7, with 10 bases fitting TRBD2. Germline V gives CDR1 SGHRS, CDR2 YFSETQ. V lost 2 bases, J lost 3 bases, and 5 bases stayed unmatched. There are 15 residues in the CDR3. CDR3 amino acids: CASSLTSGVSYEQYF. DNA of the CDR3: TGCGCCAGCAGCTTAACTAGCGGGGTGAGCTACGAGCAGTACTTC.

The chain carries TRBV6-5 and TRBJ2-5; 7 bases are a match to TRBD1. The germline gives CDR1 MNHEY, CDR2 SVGAGI. The J segment lost 5 bases and the V segment lost 6 bases, leaving 15 bases of the junction unmatched. There are 16 residues in the CDR3. The CDR3 nucleotides are TGTGCCAGCAGCTACGACCCGACAGGGCCGGATGAGACCCAGTACTTC. Translation gives CASSYDPTGPDETQYF.

A word on this clone: This same CDR3 is encoded by further DNA sequences in the sample. The chain uses TRBV5-6 and TRBJ1-5, with D perhaps TRBD1 (6 bases). This CDR3 spans 12 amino acids. Per the germline V gene, CDR1 is SGHDT and CDR2 is YYEEEE. V lost 1 base and J lost 7, with 6 bases in between. The CDR3 bases are TGTGCCAGCAGCTTGCAGGGGCAGCCCCAGCATTTT. Translating it yields CASSLQGQPQHF.

The chain carries TRBV5-5 and TRBJ2-7; TRBD2 is a possible D gene (6 bases). Germline CDR1 is SGHKS and CDR2 is YYEKEE (reference sequence). The CDR3 runs to 15 residues. The V end lost 9 bases, the J end lost 0 bases, and 19 bases lay between the germline ends. The CDR3 reads CATRGSLVSSYEQYF. CDR3 nucleotides: TGTGCCACCCGGGGGAGCCTAGTCTCCTCCTACGAGCAGTACTTC.

Details on this clone: Other DNA sequences in the same sample also yield this CDR3. V gene TRBV28 combines with J gene TRBJ1-1; D gene uncertain. The germline V gene encodes CDR1 MDHEN and CDR2 SYDVKM. V lost 3 bases, J lost 0 bases, and 8 bases lay in between. This CDR3 spans 14 amino acids. This CDR3 is CASSFGHMNTEAFF. DNA for the CDR3: TGTGCCAGCAGTTTTGGGCACATGAACACTGAAGCTTTCTTT.

The V gene is TRBV19, the J gene TRBJ2-5; TRBD2 agrees at 14 bases. CDR1 LNHDA and CDR2 SQIVND come from the germline V gene (reference sequence). CDR3 size: 15 residues. Trimming at V came to 1 base and at J to 5 bases, leaving 0 bases not matched to a gene. CDR3 nucleotides: TGTGCCAGTAGTATAGGGACTAGCGGGAGGGAGACCCAGTACTTC. Encoded protein: CASSIGTSGRETQYF.

The rearrangement joins TRBV10-2 to TRBJ2-7, with TRBD2 identical over 8 bases. CDR1 and CDR2 from the germline V gene are WSHSY and SAAADI. After removal of 2 bases from V and 6 bases from J, the junction contained 9 bases not matched to a gene. This CDR3 region has 15 residues. The CDR3 region is CASSEGPGGPSEQYF. CDR3 in DNA: TGCGCCAGCAGTGAGGGGCCGGGAGGGCCCTCCGAGCAGTACTTC.

This clone has just a few counts. Other DNA sequences from this sample encode an identical CDR3 as well. The rearrangement links TRBV19 to TRBJ1-1; D is ambiguous. The V gene lost 1 base and the J gene lost 1 base, with 4 bases spanning the gap. Germline V gene data show CDR1 as LNHDA and CDR2 as SQIVND (reference sequence). The CDR3 consists of 13 residues. Here the CDR3 reads CASSIGENTEAFF. The CDR3 DNA sequence: TGTGCCAGTAGTATAGGCGAGAACACTGAAGCTTTCTTT.

To note about this clone: Additional DNA sequences in this sample encode the identical CDR3. The V call is TRBV27, the J call TRBJ2-7; 7 bases agree with TRBD2. J gave up 4 bases and V 3 bases, and 9 bases lay outside the gene matches. The CDR3 is 15 residues long. The germline V gene encodes CDR1 MNHEY and CDR2 SMNVEV (reference sequence). The DNA for the CDR3 is TGTGCCAGCAGTTTGATCCGGGGGGACTCTTACGAGCAGTACTTC. Translation gives CASSLIRGDSYEQYF.

V is TRBV4-3 and J is TRBJ1-1; 7 bases are a match to TRBD1. Per the germline V gene, CDR1 is LGHNA and CDR2 is YSLEER. V lost 0 bases, J lost 5 bases, and 9 bases stayed unmatched. The CDR3 is 16 amino acids. In DNA form, the CDR3 reads TGCGCCAGCAGCCAAGATCACGACAGGGTGTGGACTGAAGCTTTCTTT. This codes for CASSQDHDRVWTEAFF.

The chain is built from TRBV7-9 and TRBJ2-7; no clear D gene. The germline V gene encodes CDR1 SEHNR and CDR2 FQNEAQ (reference sequence). The length of the CDR3 is 16 residues. V was shortened by 5 bases and J by 3 bases, with 20 bases between the two germline ends. The CDR3 protein is CASSRHDGDPLYEQYF. CDR3 nucleotides: TGTGCCAGCAGCCGACATGATGGGGATCCCCTCTACGAGCAGTACTTC.

This clone was picked up one time. This chain joins TRBV7-9 and TRBJ2-7; 8 positions match TRBD1. The CDR3 length is 16 residues. The V segment lost 4 bases and the J segment 3 bases; nucleotides outside the gene matches: 11. Germline CDR1 is SEHNR and CDR2 is FQNEAQ (reference sequence). The CDR3 is CASSSNRDRSDYEQYF. DNA for the CDR3: TGTGCCAGCAGCTCCAACCGGGACAGGTCGGACTACGAGCAGTACTTC.

The V call is TRBV19, the J call TRBJ2-1; D is uncertain. CDR3 size: 13 residues. Germline V gene data show CDR1 as LNHDA and CDR2 as SQIVND (reference sequence). Trimming stripped 5 bases from V and 4 bases from J, with 9 bases between. The CDR3 coding sequence is TGTGCCAGTAGTCTCCACAAGTACAATGAGCAGTTCTTC. This gives the protein CASSLHKYNEQFF.

The rearrangement links TRBV13 to TRBJ1-2; a possible D gene is TRBD1 (6 bases). The V gene lost 5 bases and the J gene lost 6 bases, with 10 bases spanning the gap. This CDR3 spans 12 amino acids. The germline gives CDR1 PRHDT, CDR2 FYEKMQ (reference sequence). CDR3 coding DNA: TGTGCCAGCAGCAGGCACAGGGATGGCTACACCTTC. It translates to CASSRHRDGYTF.

The CDR3 loop is CASSGGTGVLLNQPQHF. DNA of the CDR3: TGTGCCAGCAGCGGCGGGACAGGGGTTCTTTTGAATCAGCCCCAGCATTTT. This chain links TRBV7-8 with TRBJ1-5, with 10 positions matching TRBD1. CDR3 length: 17 amino acids. The V gene end was trimmed by 5 bases and the J gene end by 4 bases; junction bases not matched to a gene: 11. Germline values: CDR1 SGHVS, CDR2 FQNEAQ. Full variable domain (outside the CDR3, taken from reference TRBV7-8 and TRBJ1-5): GAGVSQSPRYKVAKRGQDVALRCDPISGHVSLFWYQQALGQGPEFLTYFQNEAQLDKSGLPSDRFFAERPEGSVSTLKIQRTQQEDSAVYLCASSGGTGVLLNQPQHFGDGTRLSIL.

On this clone itself: In the same sample, other DNA sequences code for this CDR3. The chain recombines TRBV28 with TRBJ2-7, with D perhaps matching TRBD1 (6 bases). The germline gives CDR1 MDHEN, CDR2 SYDVKM. Trimming shortened V by 5 bases and J by 4 bases, and 15 bases separated the two germline ends. The CDR3 covers 14 residues. The CDR3 is CASSAGGRGYEQYF. The CDR3 region has the DNA TGTGCCAGCAGTGCCGGAGGCAGGGGATACGAGCAGTACTTC.

This clone came up once. The chain carries TRBV27 and TRBJ2-5; the match to TRBD2 covers 12 bases. The CDR3 runs 17 residues. Germline lookup yields CDR1 MNHEY and CDR2 SMNVEV (reference sequence). After removal of 5 bases from V and 5 bases from J, the junction contained 12 bases not matched to a gene. This CDR3 reads CASSARLAGVSPETQYF. The CDR3 DNA reads as TGTGCCAGCAGTGCCAGACTAGCGGGAGTGTCCCCGGAGACCCAGTACTTC.

This clone was seen a single time. V usage is TRBV12-5 and J usage is TRBJ1-1; no reliable D call. V lost 2 bases and J lost 1, with 17 bases in between. The CDR3 is 17 residues long. The germline V gene has CDR1 LGHNT and CDR2 FRNRAP. The CDR3 is CASGLFFAREGNTEAFF. The CDR3 bases are TGTGCTAGTGGTTTGTTTTTTGCGAGGGAGGGGAACACTGAAGCTTTCTTT.